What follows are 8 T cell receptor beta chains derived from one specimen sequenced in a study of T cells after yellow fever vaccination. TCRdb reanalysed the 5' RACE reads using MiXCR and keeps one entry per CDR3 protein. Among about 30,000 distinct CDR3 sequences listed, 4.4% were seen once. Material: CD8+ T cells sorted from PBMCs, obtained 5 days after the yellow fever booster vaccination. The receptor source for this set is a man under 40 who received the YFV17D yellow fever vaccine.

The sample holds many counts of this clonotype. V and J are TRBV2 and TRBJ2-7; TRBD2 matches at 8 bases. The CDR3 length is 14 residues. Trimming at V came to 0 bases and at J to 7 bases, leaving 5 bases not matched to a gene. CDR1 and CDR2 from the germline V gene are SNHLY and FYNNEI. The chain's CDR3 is CASSEAAGGAEQYF. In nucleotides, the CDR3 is TGTGCCAGCAGTGAAGCGGCGGGAGGAGCTGAGCAGTACTTC. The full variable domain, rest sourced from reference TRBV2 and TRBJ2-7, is EPEVTQTPSHQVTQMGQEVILRCVPISNHLYFYWYRQILGQKVEFLVSFYNNEISEKSEIFDDQFSVERPDGSNFTLKIRSTKLEDSAMYFCASSEAAGGAEQYFGPGTRLTVT.

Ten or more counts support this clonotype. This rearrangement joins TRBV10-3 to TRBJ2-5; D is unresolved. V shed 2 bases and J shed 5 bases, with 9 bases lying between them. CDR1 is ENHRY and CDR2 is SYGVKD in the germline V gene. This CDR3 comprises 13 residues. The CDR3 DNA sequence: TGTGCCATCAGTGAGGACATTATGGAGACCCAGTACTTC. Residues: CAISEDIMETQYF.

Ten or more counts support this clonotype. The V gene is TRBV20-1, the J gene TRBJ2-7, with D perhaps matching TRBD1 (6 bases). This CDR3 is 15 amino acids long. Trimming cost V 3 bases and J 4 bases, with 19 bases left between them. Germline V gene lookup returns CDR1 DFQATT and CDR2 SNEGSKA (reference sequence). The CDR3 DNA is TGCAGTGCTAGTTTAGGGGCAGGGGTTGTTTACGAGCAGTACTTC. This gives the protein CSASLGAGVVYEQYF.

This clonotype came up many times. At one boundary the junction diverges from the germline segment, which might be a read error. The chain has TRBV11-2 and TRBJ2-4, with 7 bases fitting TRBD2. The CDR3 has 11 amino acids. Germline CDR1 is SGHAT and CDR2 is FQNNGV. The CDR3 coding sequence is TGTGCCAGCAGCTTAGGTGGGAGGGCCGTCTTC. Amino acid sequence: CASSLGGRAVF.

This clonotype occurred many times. CDR3 sequence: CASSSIEGEQYF. The CDR3 bases are TGTGCCAGCAGTTCGATTGAGGGGGAGCAGTACTTC. J is TRBJ2-7 and V is TRBV12-3 or TRBV12-4, with D perhaps assigned TRBD1 or TRBD2 (5 bases each). V lost 4 bases and J lost 7, with 11 bases in between. This CDR3 comprises 12 residues.

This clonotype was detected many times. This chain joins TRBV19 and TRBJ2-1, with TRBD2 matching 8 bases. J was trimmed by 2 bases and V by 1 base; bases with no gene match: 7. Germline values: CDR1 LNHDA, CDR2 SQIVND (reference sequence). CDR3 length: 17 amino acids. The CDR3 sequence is CASSIVTSGGTYNEQFF. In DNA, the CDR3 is TGTGCCAGTAGTATAGTAACTAGCGGAGGGACCTACAATGAGCAGTTCTTC.

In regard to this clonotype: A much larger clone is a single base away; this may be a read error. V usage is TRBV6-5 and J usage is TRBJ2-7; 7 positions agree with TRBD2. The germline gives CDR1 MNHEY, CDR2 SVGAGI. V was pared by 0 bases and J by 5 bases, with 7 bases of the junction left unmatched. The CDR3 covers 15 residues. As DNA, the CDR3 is TGTGCCAGCAGTTACTCGACACAGCGGGACGACGAGCAGTACTTC. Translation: CASSYSTQRDDEQYF.

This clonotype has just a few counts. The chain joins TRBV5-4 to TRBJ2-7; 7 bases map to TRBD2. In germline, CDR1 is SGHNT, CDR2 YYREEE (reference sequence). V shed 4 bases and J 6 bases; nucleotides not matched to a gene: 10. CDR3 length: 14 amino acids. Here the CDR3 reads CASSPGTTKPEQYF. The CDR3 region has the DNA TGTGCCAGCAGCCCTGGGACTACAAAGCCCGAGCAGTACTTC.